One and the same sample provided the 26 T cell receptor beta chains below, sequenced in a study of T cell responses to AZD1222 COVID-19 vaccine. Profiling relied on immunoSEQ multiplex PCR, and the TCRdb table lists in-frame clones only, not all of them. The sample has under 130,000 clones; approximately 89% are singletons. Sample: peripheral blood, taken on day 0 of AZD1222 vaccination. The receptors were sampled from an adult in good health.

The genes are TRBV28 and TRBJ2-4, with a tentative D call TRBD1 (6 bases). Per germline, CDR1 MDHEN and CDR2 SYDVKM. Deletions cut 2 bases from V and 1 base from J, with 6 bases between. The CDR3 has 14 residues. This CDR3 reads CASSLTGAKNIQYF. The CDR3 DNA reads TGTGCCAGCAGTTTAACAGGGGCCAAAAACATTCAGTACTTC.

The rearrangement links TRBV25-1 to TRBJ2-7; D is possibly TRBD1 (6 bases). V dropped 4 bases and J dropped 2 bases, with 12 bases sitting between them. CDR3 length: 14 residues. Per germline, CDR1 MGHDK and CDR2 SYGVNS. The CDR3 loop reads CASSVSGTPYEQYF. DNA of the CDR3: TGTGCCAGCAGTGTCTCCGGGACACCCTACGAGCAGTACTTC.

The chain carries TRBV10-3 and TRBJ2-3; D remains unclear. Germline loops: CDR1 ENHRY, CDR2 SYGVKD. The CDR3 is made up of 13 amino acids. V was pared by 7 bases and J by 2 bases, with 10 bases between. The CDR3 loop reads CAITDTLTDTQYF. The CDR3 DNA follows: TGTGCCATCACCGACACACTCACAGATACGCAGTATTTT.

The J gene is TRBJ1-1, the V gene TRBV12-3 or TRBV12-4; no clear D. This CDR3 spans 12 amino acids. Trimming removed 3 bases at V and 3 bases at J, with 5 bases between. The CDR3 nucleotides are TGTGCCAGCAGTTTTGCTGACACTGAAGCTTTCTTT. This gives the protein CASSFADTEAFF.

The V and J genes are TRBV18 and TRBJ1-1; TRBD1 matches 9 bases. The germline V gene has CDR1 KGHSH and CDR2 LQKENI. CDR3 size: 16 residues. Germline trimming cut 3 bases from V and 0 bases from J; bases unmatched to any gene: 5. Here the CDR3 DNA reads TGTGCCAGCTCACCCGGGACAGGGAAAATGAACACTGAAGCTTTCTTT. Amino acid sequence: CASSPGTGKMNTEAFF.

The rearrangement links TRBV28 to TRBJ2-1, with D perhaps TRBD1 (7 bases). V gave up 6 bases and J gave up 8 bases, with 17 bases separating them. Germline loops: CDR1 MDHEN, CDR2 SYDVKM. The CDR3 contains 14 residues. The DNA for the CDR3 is TGTGCCAGCAGACCGCCTTCCAGGGGGGATGAGCAGTTCTTC. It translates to CASRPPSRGDEQFF.

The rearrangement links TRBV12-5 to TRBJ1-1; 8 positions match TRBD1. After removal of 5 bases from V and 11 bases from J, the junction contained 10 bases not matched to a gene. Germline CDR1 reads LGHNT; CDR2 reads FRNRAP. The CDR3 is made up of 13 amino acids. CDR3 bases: TGTGCTAGTGGTGACGGACGACAGGGGTTGGCTTTCTTT. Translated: CASGDGRQGLAFF. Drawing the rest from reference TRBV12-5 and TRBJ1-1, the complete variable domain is DARVTQTPRHKVTEMGQEVTMRCQPILGHNTVFWYRQTMMQGLELLAYFRNRAPLDDSGMPKDRFSAEMPDATLATLKIQPSEPRDSAVYFCASGDGRQGLAFFGQGTRLTVV.

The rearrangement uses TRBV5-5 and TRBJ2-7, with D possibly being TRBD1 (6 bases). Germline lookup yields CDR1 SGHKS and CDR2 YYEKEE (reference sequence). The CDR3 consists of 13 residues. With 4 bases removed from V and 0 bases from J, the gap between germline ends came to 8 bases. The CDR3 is CASSRTDSYEQYF. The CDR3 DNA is TGTGCCAGCAGCCGGACAGACTCCTACGAGCAGTACTTC.

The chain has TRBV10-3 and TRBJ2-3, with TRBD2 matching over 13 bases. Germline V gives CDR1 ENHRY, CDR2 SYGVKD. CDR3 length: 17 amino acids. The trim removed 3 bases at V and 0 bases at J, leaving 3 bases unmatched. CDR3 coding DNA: TGTGCCATCAGTGATGGGACTAGCGGGGCTAGCACAGATACGCAGTATTTT. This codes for CAISDGTSGASTDTQYF.

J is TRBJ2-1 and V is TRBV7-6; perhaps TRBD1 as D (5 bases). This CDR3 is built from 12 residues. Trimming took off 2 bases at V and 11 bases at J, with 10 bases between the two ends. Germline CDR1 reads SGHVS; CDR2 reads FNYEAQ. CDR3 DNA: TGTGCCAGCAGCTTATACGACAGTAAGCAGTTCTTC. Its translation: CASSLYDSKQFF.

CDR3 amino acids: CASSYSIKPGELFF. In DNA form, the CDR3 reads TGTGCCAGCAGTTACTCGATAAAGCCCGGGGAGCTGTTTTTT. The chain employs TRBV6-2 or TRBV6-3 and TRBJ2-2; D remains ambiguous. The ends were cut back, 0 bases at V and 6 bases at J, with 8 bases in the middle. The V gene's germline CDR1 is MNHEY and CDR2 SVGEGT. This CDR3 contains 14 residues.

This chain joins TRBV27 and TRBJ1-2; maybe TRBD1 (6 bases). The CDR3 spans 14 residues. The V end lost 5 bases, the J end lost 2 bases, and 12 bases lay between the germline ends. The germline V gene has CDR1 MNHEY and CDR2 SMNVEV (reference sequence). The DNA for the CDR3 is TGTGCCAGCAGTAGTACAGGGAAGAACTATGGCTACACCTTC. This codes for CASSSTGKNYGYTF.

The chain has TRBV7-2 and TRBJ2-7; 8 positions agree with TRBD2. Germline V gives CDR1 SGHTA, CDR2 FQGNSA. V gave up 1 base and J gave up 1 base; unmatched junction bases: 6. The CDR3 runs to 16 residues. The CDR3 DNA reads TGTGCCAGCAGCTTAGTTTCCAGCGGGGGTTCCTACGAGCAGTACTTC. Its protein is CASSLVSSGGSYEQYF. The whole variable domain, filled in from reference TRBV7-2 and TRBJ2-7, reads GAGVSQSPSNKVTEKGKDVELRCDPISGHTALYWYRQSLGQGLEFLIYFQGNSAPDKSGLPSDRFSAERTGGSVSTLTIQRTQQEDSAVYLCASSLVSSGGSYEQYFGPGTRLTVT.

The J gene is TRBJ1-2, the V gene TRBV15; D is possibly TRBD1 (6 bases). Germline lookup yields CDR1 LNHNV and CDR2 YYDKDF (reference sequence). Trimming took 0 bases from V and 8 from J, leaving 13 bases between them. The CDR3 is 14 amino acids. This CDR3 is CATSRDTTGSGYTF. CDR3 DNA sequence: TGTGCCACCAGCAGAGATACCACAGGGTCGGGCTACACCTTC.

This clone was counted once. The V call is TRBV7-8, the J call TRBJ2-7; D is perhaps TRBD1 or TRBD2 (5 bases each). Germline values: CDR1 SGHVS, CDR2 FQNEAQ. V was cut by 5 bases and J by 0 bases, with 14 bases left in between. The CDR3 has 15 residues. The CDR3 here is CASSVTWDGSYEQYF. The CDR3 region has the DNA TGTGCCAGCAGCGTAACTTGGGACGGCTCCTACGAGCAGTACTTC.

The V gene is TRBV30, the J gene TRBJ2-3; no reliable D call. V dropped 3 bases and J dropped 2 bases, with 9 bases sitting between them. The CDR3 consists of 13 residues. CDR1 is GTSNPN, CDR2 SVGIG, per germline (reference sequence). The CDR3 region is CAWRSPSTDTQYF. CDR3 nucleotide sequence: TGTGCCTGGAGAAGCCCCTCCACAGATACGCAGTATTTT.

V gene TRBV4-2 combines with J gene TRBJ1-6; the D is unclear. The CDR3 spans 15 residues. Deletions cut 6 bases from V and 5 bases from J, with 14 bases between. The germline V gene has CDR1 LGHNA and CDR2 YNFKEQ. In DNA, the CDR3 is TGTGCCAGCAGTAAATCACAGTCGAATAATTCACCCCTCCACTTT. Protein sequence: CASSKSQSNNSPLHF.

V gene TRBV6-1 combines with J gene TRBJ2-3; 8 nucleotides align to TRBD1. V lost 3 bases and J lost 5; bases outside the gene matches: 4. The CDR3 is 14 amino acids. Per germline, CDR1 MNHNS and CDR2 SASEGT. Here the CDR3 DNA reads TGTGCCAGCAGTGAGGACAGGGCTGAAGATACGCAGTATTTT. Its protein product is CASSEDRAEDTQYF.

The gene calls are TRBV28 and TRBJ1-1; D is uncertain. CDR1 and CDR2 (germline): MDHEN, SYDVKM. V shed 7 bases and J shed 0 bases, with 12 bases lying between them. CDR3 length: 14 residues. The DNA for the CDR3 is TGTGCCAGCACCAAGTCCCCGGTGAACACTGAAGCTTTCTTT. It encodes CASTKSPVNTEAFF. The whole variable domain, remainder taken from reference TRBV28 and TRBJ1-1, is DVKVTQSSRYLVKRTGEKVFLECVQDMDHENMFWYRQDPGLGLRLIYFSYDVKMKEKGDIPEGYSVSREKKERFSLILESASTNQTSMYLCASTKSPVNTEAFFGQGTRLTVV.

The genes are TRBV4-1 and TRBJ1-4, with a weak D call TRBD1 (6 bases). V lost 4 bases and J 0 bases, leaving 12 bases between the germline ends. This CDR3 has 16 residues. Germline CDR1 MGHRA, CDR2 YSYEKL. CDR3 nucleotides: TGCGCCAGCAGCCCACAAAACAGGGCAACTAATGAAAAACTGTTTTTT. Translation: CASSPQNRATNEKLFF.

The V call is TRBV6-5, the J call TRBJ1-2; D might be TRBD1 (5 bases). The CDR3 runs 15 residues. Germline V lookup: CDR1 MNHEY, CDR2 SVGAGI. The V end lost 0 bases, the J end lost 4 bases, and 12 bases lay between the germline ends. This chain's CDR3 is CASSYSYMTVYGYTF. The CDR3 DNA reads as TGTGCCAGCAGTTACTCTTATATGACAGTCTATGGCTACACCTTC.

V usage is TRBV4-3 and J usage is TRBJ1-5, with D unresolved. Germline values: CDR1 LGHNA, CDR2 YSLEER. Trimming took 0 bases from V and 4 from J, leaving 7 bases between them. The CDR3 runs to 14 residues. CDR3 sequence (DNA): TGCGCCAGCAGCCAAGACCTGGGGAATCAGCCCCAGCATTTT. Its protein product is CASSQDLGNQPQHF.

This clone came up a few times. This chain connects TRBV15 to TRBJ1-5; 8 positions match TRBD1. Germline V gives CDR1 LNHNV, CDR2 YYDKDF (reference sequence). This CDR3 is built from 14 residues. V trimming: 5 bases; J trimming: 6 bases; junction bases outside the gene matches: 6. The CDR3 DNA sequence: TGTGCCACCAGCCCGAGGACAGGGCGTCAGCCCCAGCATTTT. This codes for CATSPRTGRQPQHF.

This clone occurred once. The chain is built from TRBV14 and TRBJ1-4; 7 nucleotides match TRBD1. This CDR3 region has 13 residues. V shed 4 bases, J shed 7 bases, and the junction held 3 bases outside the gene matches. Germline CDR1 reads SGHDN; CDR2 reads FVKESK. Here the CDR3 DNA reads TGTGCCAGCAGCCGCCGACAGGGTGAAAAACTGTTTTTT. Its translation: CASSRRQGEKLFF.

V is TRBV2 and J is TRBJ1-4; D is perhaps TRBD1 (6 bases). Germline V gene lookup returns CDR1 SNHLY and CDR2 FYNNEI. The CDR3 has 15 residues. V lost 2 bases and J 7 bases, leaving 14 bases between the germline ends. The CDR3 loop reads CASSESLGAGEKLFF. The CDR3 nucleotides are TGTGCCAGCAGTGAAAGTTTGGGGGCAGGTGAAAAACTGTTTTTT.

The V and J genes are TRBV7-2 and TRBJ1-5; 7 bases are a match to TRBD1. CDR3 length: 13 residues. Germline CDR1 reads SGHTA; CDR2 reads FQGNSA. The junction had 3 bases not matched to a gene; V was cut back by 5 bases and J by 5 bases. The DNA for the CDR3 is TGTGCCAGCAGCACCACAGGGGATCAGCCCCAGCATTTT. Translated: CASSTTGDQPQHF. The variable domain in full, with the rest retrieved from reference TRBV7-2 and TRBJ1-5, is GAGVSQSPSNKVTEKGKDVELRCDPISGHTALYWYRQSLGQGLEFLIYFQGNSAPDKSGLPSDRFSAERTGGSVSTLTIQRTQQEDSAVYLCASSTTGDQPQHFGDGTRLSIL.